The rows below give T cell receptor beta chains drawn from one sample of a study of blood T cell repertoires in COVID-19. Measured with immunoSEQ multiplex PCR; TCRdb has only the in-frame clones, and not every one. The sample has some 250,000 clones; more than 75% are singletons. Specimen: PBMCs or T cells enriched from blood (not recorded which). These receptor sequences come from a woman in her forties with acute COVID-19. The CDR3 runs from the conserved cysteine through the conserved F or W. Fields, in order: V gene, D gene, CDR3 protein. A D gene is named only where the DNA matches it firmly.

v_call: TRBV5-7; d_call: TRBD1; cdr3_aa: CASSMDRPTNTGELFF
v_call: TRBV5-1; d_call: TRBD1; cdr3_aa: CASSKGQGDTGELFF
v_call: TRBV30; d_call: -; cdr3_aa: CAWSDVGARNTEAFF
v_call: TRBV23-1; d_call: -; cdr3_aa: CASSLYRTVAGAGELFF
v_call: TRBV28; d_call: -; cdr3_aa: CASSLIRGRAFF
v_call: TRBV4-3; d_call: -; cdr3_aa: CASSQEEGRARYGYTF
v_call: TRBV24-1; d_call: TRBD1; cdr3_aa: CATSDYRGKGDEQFF
v_call: TRBV2; d_call: TRBD1; cdr3_aa: CASSLTGAARNYGYTF
v_call: TRBV6-5; d_call: TRBD1; cdr3_aa: CASSSGQGANTEAFF
v_call: TRBV18; d_call: -; cdr3_aa: CASSPPTSTDTQYF
v_call: TRBV12-5; d_call: -; cdr3_aa: CASSGANVLTF
v_call: TRBV19; d_call: -; cdr3_aa: CAMSRQHSNQPQHF
v_call: TRBV7-2; d_call: -; cdr3_aa: CASSYRQTYNEQFF
v_call: TRBV7-2; d_call: -; cdr3_aa: CASSPHGGNNSPLHF
v_call: TRBV19; d_call: TRBD2; cdr3_aa: CASSTTSGSPYNEQFF
v_call: TRBV19; d_call: TRBD2; cdr3_aa: CASSPASGMPGGEQFF
v_call: TRBV7-2; d_call: TRBD2; cdr3_aa: CASSFRTSGRGNNEQFF
v_call: TRBV19; d_call: TRBD1; cdr3_aa: CASSIGQVWTDTQYF
v_call: TRBV19; d_call: TRBD2; cdr3_aa: CASSMGTSGTNEQFF
v_call: TRBV3-1/TRBV3-2; d_call: -; cdr3_aa: CASSQRGGQYNSPLHF
v_call: TRBV5-5; d_call: -; cdr3_aa: CASSLSGDPTRVF
v_call: TRBV7-5; d_call: -; cdr3_aa: CVRSLYRPGDRSSLQHF
v_call: TRBV19; d_call: TRBD1; cdr3_aa: CASSIRGTGADNSPLHF
v_call: TRBV3-1/TRBV3-2; d_call: -; cdr3_aa: CASSHLTGEAFF
v_call: TRBV19; d_call: TRBD1; cdr3_aa: CASSDRQGLDGYTF
v_call: TRBV6-5; d_call: TRBD1; cdr3_aa: CASSSPGGAGGYTF
v_call: TRBV11-3; d_call: -; cdr3_aa: CASSLSGLRPEAFF
v_call: TRBV7-8; d_call: -; cdr3_aa: CATPGNVFFDTEAFF
v_call: TRBV19; d_call: TRBD2; cdr3_aa: CASSLAGGYEQFF
v_call: TRBV24-1; d_call: -; cdr3_aa: CATSDPDKDNQPQHF
v_call: TRBV12-5; d_call: TRBD2; cdr3_aa: CASGLVRGTSGFQADEQFF
v_call: TRBV11-2; d_call: TRBD2; cdr3_aa: CASSLGGLAGGLNNEQFF
v_call: TRBV7-9; d_call: -; cdr3_aa: CASSSRVREQFF
v_call: TRBV5-8; d_call: TRBD1; cdr3_aa: CASSVTGTGLGEQYF
v_call: TRBV27; d_call: TRBD2; cdr3_aa: CASSFRLAGLSDSYEQYF
v_call: TRBV27; d_call: TRBD1; cdr3_aa: CASSGQGRSEQFF
v_call: TRBV5-6; d_call: -; cdr3_aa: CASSWQVNSPLHF
v_call: TRBV4-1; d_call: TRBD2; cdr3_aa: CASSQEVLAGVYEQYF
v_call: TRBV28; d_call: TRBD2; cdr3_aa: CASSSSGTSSYNEQFF
v_call: TRBV5-4; d_call: -; cdr3_aa: CASSLIPAYEQYF
v_call: TRBV13; d_call: -; cdr3_aa: CASSFGRSRDEAFF
v_call: TRBV28; d_call: TRBD1; cdr3_aa: CASHTRGQGNSPLHF
v_call: TRBV7-6; d_call: TRBD1; cdr3_aa: CASSFGQGSGNTIYF
v_call: TRBV7-3; d_call: TRBD2; cdr3_aa: CASSSAGVGDTQYF
v_call: TRBV11-1; d_call: TRBD2; cdr3_aa: CASSLRGLAGSYEQYF